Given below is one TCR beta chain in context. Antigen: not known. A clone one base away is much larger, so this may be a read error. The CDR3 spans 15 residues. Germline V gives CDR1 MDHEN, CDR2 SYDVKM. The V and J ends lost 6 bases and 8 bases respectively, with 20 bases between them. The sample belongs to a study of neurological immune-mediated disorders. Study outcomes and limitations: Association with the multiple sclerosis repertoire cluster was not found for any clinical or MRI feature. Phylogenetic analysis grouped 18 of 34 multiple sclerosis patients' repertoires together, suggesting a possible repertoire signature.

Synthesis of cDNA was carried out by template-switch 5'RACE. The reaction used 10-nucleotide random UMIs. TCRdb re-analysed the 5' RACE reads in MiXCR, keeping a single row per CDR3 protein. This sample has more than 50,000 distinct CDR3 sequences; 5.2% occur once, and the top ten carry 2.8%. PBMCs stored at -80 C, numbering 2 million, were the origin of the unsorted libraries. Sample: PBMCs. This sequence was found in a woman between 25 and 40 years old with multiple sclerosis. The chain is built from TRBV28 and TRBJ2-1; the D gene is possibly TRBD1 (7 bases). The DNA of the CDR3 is TGTGCCAGCAGGATTGGAGGGGGCACCACACATGAGCAGTTCTTC. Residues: CASRIGGGTTHEQFF.